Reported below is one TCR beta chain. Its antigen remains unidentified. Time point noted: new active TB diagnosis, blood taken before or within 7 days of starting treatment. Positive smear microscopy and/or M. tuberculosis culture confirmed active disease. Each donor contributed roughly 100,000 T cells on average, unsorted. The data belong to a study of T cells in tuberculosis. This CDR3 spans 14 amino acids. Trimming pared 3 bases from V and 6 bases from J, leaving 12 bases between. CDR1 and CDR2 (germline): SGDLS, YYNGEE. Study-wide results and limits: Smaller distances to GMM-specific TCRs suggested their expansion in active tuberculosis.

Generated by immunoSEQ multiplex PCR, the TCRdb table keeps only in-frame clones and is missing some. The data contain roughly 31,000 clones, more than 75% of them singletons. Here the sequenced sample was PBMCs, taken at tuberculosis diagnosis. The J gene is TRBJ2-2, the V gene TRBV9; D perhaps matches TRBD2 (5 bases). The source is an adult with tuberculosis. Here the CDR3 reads CASSGRVASGELFF. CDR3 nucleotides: TGTGCCAGCAGCGGGCGGGTCGCTTCCGGGGAGCTGTTTTTT.